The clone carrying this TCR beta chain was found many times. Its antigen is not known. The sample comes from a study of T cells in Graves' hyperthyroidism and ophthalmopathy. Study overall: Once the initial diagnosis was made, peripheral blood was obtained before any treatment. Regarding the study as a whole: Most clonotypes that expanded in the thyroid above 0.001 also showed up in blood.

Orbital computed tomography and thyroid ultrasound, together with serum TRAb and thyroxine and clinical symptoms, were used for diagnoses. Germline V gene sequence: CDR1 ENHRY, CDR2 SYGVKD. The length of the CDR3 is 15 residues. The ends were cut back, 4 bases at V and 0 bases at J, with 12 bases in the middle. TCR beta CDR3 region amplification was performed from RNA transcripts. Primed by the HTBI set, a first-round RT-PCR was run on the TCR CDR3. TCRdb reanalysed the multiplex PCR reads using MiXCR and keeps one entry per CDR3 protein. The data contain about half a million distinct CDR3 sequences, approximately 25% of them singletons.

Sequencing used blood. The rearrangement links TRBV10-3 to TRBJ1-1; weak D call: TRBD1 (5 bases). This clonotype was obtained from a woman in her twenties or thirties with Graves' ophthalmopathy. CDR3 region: CAISVEEGMNTEAFF. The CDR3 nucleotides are TGTGCCATCAGTGTGGAGGAGGGGATGAACACTGAAGCTTTCTTT.